These 27 T cell receptor beta chains share one sample of origin, sequenced in a study of post-analysis software for immune sequencing data. Libraries were made from TCR beta cDNA, and they carried unique molecular identifiers. TCRdb redid the calling of the PCR reads with MiXCR, one entry per CDR3 protein. In the table there are roughly 670,000 distinct CDR3 sequences, more than 50% of which are singletons. Antigens for these TCRs are unknown. Notes on the study in general: With TRBV5-6, TRBV5-1 and TRBV20-1 included, 5 or 6 TRBV segments were more frequent in patients than in controls.

The sequenced sample consisted of blood. The receptor set was obtained from a girl aged 2-10 years with multiple sclerosis.

The chain uses TRBV5-1 and TRBJ2-3; 7 bases are shared with TRBD2. This CDR3 spans 19 amino acids. Germline V CDR1 and CDR2: SGHRS, YFSETQ. With V trimmed by 0 bases and J by 2 bases, 15 bases remained unmatched. The CDR3 DNA reads TGCGCCAGCAGCTTGGCGGTTGCGGGGAGGGAAATCTACACAGATACGCAGTATTTT. It yields the protein CASSLAVAGREIYTDTQYF.

V and J are TRBV12-3 or TRBV12-4 and TRBJ1-1; TRBD1 might be the D (5 bases). V was cut by 5 bases and J by 11 bases, with 15 bases left in between. This CDR3 contains 12 residues. The CDR3 DNA reads as TGTGCCAGCAGTCATCCGGGGGGGGAGGCTTTCTTT. Its protein is CASSHPGGEAFF.

The rearrangement joins TRBV9 to TRBJ2-1; no clear D gene. This CDR3 has 15 amino acids. V was pared by 2 bases and J by 0 bases, with 9 bases between. The germline V gene encodes CDR1 SGDLS and CDR2 YYNGEE. DNA for the CDR3: TGTGCCAGCAGCGTGGTGCCGAGCTCCTACAATGAGCAGTTCTTC. It translates to CASSVVPSSYNEQFF.

This rearrangement joins TRBV12-3 or TRBV12-4 to TRBJ2-2, with D hard to call. CDR3 length equals 17 residues. Trimming shortened V by 8 bases and J by 4 bases, and 23 bases separated the two germline ends. DNA for the CDR3: TGTGCCAGCGCTCCTGTGGGGATTAGCCGCGGCACCGGGGAGCTGTTTTTT. Translated, it gives CASAPVGISRGTGELFF.

As to this clonotype: A much larger clone lies one base from this, so it may be a read error. The chain recombines TRBV6-4 with TRBJ2-3, with a possible D match to TRBD1 (6 bases). From germline, CDR1 is MRHNA and CDR2 SNTAGT. Trimming cost V 6 bases and J 2 bases, with 9 bases left between them. The CDR3 has 13 amino acids. The CDR3 loop is CASSRDTTDTQYF. CDR3 sequence (DNA): TGTGCCAGCAGCCGGGACACCACAGATACGCAGTATTTT.

This chain uses TRBV20-1 with TRBJ2-3; TRBD2 agrees at 10 bases. CDR1 and CDR2 from the germline V gene are DFQATT and SNEGSKA (reference sequence). CDR3 length equals 15 residues. The junction had 5 bases not matched to a gene; V was cut back by 1 base and J by 4 bases. The CDR3 sequence is CSARGPSGRADTQYF. CDR3 nucleotides: TGCAGTGCTAGAGGGCCTAGCGGGAGAGCAGATACGCAGTATTTT.

V and J are TRBV7-9 and TRBJ1-2; D gene unclear. CDR1 SEHNR and CDR2 FQNEAQ come from the germline V gene (reference sequence). Trimming took 2 bases from V and 8 from J, leaving 9 bases between them. The CDR3 covers 12 residues. CDR3 loop: CASSLSARGYTF. The DNA of the CDR3 is TGTGCCAGCAGCTTATCGGCTCGCGGCTACACCTTC. Full variable domain (rest looked up from reference TRBV7-9 and TRBJ1-2): DTGVSQNPRHKITKRGQNVTFRCDPISEHNRLYWYRQTLGQGPEFLTYFQNEAQLEKSRLLSDRFSAERPKGSFSTLEIQRTEQGDSAMYLCASSLSARGYTFGSGTRLTVV.

This chain connects TRBV7-9 to TRBJ2-4, with 7 bases aligning to TRBD1. CDR1 and CDR2 (germline): SEHNR, FQNEAQ (reference sequence). The length of the CDR3 is 16 residues. V lost 5 bases and J lost 0; bases outside the gene matches: 7. In DNA form, the CDR3 reads TGTGCCAGCAGCGAGGGACAGTATCTAGCCAAAAACATTCAGTACTTC. This sequence encodes CASSEGQYLAKNIQYF.

The J gene is TRBJ1-4, the V gene TRBV5-1, with D possibly TRBD1 on 6 matching bases. The germline V gene encodes CDR1 SGHRS and CDR2 YFSETQ. V was trimmed by 4 bases and J by 4 bases, leaving 11 bases between them. The CDR3 runs to 14 residues. The CDR3 is CASSPQGDNEKLFF. The CDR3 nucleotides are TGCGCCAGCAGCCCACAGGGAGATAATGAAAAACTGTTTTTT.

The chain carries TRBV5-5 and TRBJ2-1; 11 bases fit TRBD2. From germline, CDR1 is SGHKS and CDR2 YYEKEE (reference sequence). The junction had 7 bases not matched to a gene; V was cut back by 5 bases and J by 9 bases. The CDR3 contains 14 residues. The CDR3 reads CASRPLAGEAEQFF. For the CDR3, the DNA is TGTGCCAGCAGGCCACTAGCGGGAGAAGCTGAGCAGTTCTTC.

This clonotype was observed once. The V call is TRBV5-1, the J call TRBJ1-1, with TRBD1 as a possible D gene (5 bases). Germline V gene lookup returns CDR1 SGHRS and CDR2 YFSETQ. This CDR3 comprises 17 residues. V lost 3 bases to trimming and J lost 1 base, with 19 bases between them. The CDR3 bases are TGCGCCAGCAGCTCGGGATCCAGAGGGGCAAAGAACACTGAAGCTTTCTTT. This sequence encodes CASSSGSRGAKNTEAFF. Together with reference TRBV5-1 and TRBJ1-1, the CDR3 gives the full variable domain: KAGVTQTPRYLIKTRGQQVTLSCSPISGHRSVSWYQQTPGQGLQFLFEYFSETQRNKGNFPGRFSGRQFSNSRSEMNVSTLELGDSALYLCASSSGSRGAKNTEAFFGQGTRLTVV.

The J gene is TRBJ1-2, the V gene TRBV29-1; D is unresolved. The germline gives CDR1 SQVTM, CDR2 ANQGSEA. The CDR3 is made up of 12 amino acids. Deletions cut 5 bases from V and 1 base from J, with 8 bases between. The CDR3 nucleotides are TGCAGCGTTAACGGACTTAACTATGGCTACACCTTC. Translated, it gives CSVNGLNYGYTF.

V and J are TRBV7-2 and TRBJ2-1; 10 bases align to TRBD2. The V gene end was trimmed by 5 bases and the J gene end by 13 bases; junction bases not matched to a gene: 5. Germline V gene lookup returns CDR1 SGHTA and CDR2 FQGNSA. CDR3 length: 12 residues. The CDR3 sequence: CASSPQREGQFF. CDR3 bases: TGTGCCAGCAGCCCTCAGCGGGAGGGCCAGTTCTTC.

The chain recombines TRBV4-2 with TRBJ2-3, with a possible D match to TRBD2 (5 bases). The CDR3 is made up of 16 amino acids. The germline CDR1 and CDR2 sequences are LGHNA and YNFKEQ. V was pared by 4 bases and J by 4 bases, with 18 bases between. CDR3 loop: CASSPSGTPSPDTQYF. Written as DNA, the CDR3 is TGTGCCAGCAGCCCGAGCGGAACCCCCTCACCAGATACGCAGTATTTT.

The chain has TRBV12-3 or TRBV12-4 and TRBJ2-5; no firm D call. CDR3 length: 15 amino acids. Trimming stripped 5 bases from V and 1 base from J, with 14 bases between. CDR3 sequence (DNA): TGTGCCAGCAGTCCCCATGACGTACGCCAAGAGACCCAGTACTTC. Residues: CASSPHDVRQETQYF.

This clonotype was counted a single time. The gene calls are TRBV12-3 or TRBV12-4 and TRBJ2-3, with D tentatively TRBD1 or TRBD2 (5 bases each). Trimming took off 7 bases at V and 1 base at J, with 12 bases between the two ends. This CDR3 spans 14 amino acids. CDR3 sequence: CASTPGRRTDTQYF. CDR3 coding DNA: TGTGCCAGCACCCCGGGACGGCGCACAGATACGCAGTATTTT.

The chain recombines TRBV7-2 with TRBJ1-2; D is unclear. The CDR3 extends over 13 amino acids. Germline CDR1 reads SGHTA; CDR2 reads FQGNSA. V was clipped by 7 bases and J by 5 bases, with 14 bases between them. CDR3 nucleotides: TGTGCCAGCACCCTACCGGAGAAATATGGCTACACCTTC. Protein product: CASTLPEKYGYTF.

The chain recombines TRBV7-2 with TRBJ1-1; D is possibly TRBD1 (6 bases). The germline CDR1 and CDR2 sequences are SGHTA and FQGNSA. Trimming took 4 bases from V and 8 from J, leaving 17 bases between them. The CDR3 spans 14 residues. CDR3: CASSSLITGTEAFF. The CDR3 nucleotides are TGTGCCAGCAGCTCACTAATTACAGGGACCGAAGCTTTCTTT. The full variable domain, its missing parts supplied by reference TRBV7-2 and TRBJ1-1, is GAGVSQSPSNKVTEKGKDVELRCDPISGHTALYWYRQSLGQGLEFLIYFQGNSAPDKSGLPSDRFSAERTGGSVSTLTIQRTQQEDSAVYLCASSSLITGTEAFFGQGTRLTVV.

This chain links TRBV9 with TRBJ2-4; 7 nucleotides line up with TRBD1. Germline lookup yields CDR1 SGDLS and CDR2 YYNGEE. V lost 3 bases and J lost 1; bases outside the gene matches: 10. The CDR3 contains 17 residues. CDR3 protein: CASSASGTDRAKNIQYF. The CDR3 nucleotides read TGTGCCAGCAGCGCCTCCGGGACAGACCGGGCCAAAAACATTCAGTACTTC.

This clonotype was detected only once. The chain has TRBV7-2 and TRBJ2-3, with unresolved D. The CDR3 runs 16 residues. Germline V gene lookup returns CDR1 SGHTA and CDR2 FQGNSA. The V and J ends lost 5 bases and 0 bases respectively, with 15 bases between them. The chain's CDR3 is CASSLPRTSSTDTQYF. DNA for the CDR3: TGTGCCAGCAGCCTCCCCAGGACGTCTAGCACAGATACGCAGTATTTT.

The table lists this clonotype with a few counts. V and J are TRBV5-5 and TRBJ2-7; possible D gene TRBD1, 6 bases. Per the germline V gene, CDR1 is SGHKS and CDR2 is YYEKEE (reference sequence). The V gene lost 4 bases and the J gene lost 5 bases, with 16 bases spanning the gap. The CDR3 extends over 14 amino acids. CDR3 coding DNA: TGTGCCAGCAGCGAATTAGCCGGGACACACGAGCAGTACTTC. Protein sequence: CASSELAGTHEQYF.

This clonotype has a single count. The genes are TRBV20-1 and TRBJ1-1; TRBD1 agrees at 7 bases. J gave up 6 bases and V 6 bases, and 13 bases lay outside the gene matches. CDR3 length: 14 residues. CDR1 and CDR2 (germline): DFQATT, SNEGSKA (reference sequence). The CDR3 protein is CSALTGSGRAEAFF. CDR3 nucleotide sequence: TGCAGTGCCTTGACAGGGAGTGGTCGGGCTGAAGCTTTCTTT.

The rearrangement uses TRBV20-1 and TRBJ2-5; 10 bases are a match to TRBD1. The CDR3 sequence is 16 residues long. The germline CDR1 and CDR2 sequences are DFQATT and SNEGSKA (reference sequence). The J segment lost 2 bases and the V segment lost 6 bases, leaving 12 bases of the junction unmatched. The CDR3 loop is CSAIPGDRGPQETQYF. The CDR3 region has the DNA TGCAGTGCCATTCCAGGGGACAGGGGTCCTCAAGAGACCCAGTACTTC.

V usage is TRBV6-6 and J usage is TRBJ2-1; possibly TRBD1 for D (5 bases). The CDR3 is 14 amino acids. V lost 7 bases to trimming and J lost 5 bases, with 15 bases between them. Germline V gives CDR1 MNHNY, CDR2 SVGAGI (reference sequence). In DNA form, the CDR3 reads TGTGCCAGCACCTTATTGACAGACCACAATGAGCAGTTCTTC. Translated, it gives CASTLLTDHNEQFF.

The rearrangement joins TRBV29-1 to TRBJ1-2, with TRBD1 matching 9 bases. Germline V gene lookup returns CDR1 SQVTM and CDR2 ANQGSEA. CDR3 length: 14 residues. V dropped 7 bases and J dropped 8; count of bases not matched to a gene: 14. This CDR3 reads CSATPGQGGNGYTF. The CDR3 nucleotides are TGCAGCGCGACTCCGGGACAGGGAGGCAACGGCTACACCTTC. The variable domain in full, completed from reference TRBV29-1 and TRBJ1-2, reads SAVISQKPSRDICQRGTSLTIQCQVDSQVTMMFWYRQQPGQSLTLIATANQGSEATYESGFVIDKFPISRPNLTFSTLTVSNMSPEDSSIYLCSATPGQGGNGYTFGSGTRLTVV.

DNA for the CDR3: TGCAGTGCTAAGCGGGGGAACACAGATACGCAGTATTTT. It yields the protein CSAKRGNTDTQYF. This chain links TRBV20-1 with TRBJ2-3, with TRBD2 matching 8 bases. The junction had 2 bases not matched to a gene; V was cut back by 4 bases and J by 2 bases. There are 13 residues in the CDR3. CDR1 and CDR2 (germline): DFQATT, SNEGSKA (reference sequence).

This clonotype was detected a few times. This chain links TRBV5-4 with TRBJ2-7; D gene unclear. The germline gives CDR1 SGHNT, CDR2 YYREEE (reference sequence). CDR3 length: 16 amino acids. Trimming pared 0 bases from V and 0 bases from J, leaving 13 bases between. CDR3 in amino acids: CASSLVTARSSYEQYF. CDR3 nucleotide sequence: TGTGCCAGCAGCTTGGTTACAGCAAGGAGCTCCTACGAGCAGTACTTC.